This T cell receptor (beta chain) is drawn from a study of control samples from healthy donors and cancer patients. The method was immunoSEQ multiplex PCR; TCRdb's version includes in-frame clones alone and lacks a portion of them. Of about 92,000 clones in the sample, around 80% are singletons; the top ten hold around 10%. The CDR3 covers 15 residues. V was clipped by 3 bases and J by 0 bases, with 9 bases between them. Germline CDR1 LNHDA, CDR2 SQIVND (reference sequence). The V call is TRBV19, the J call TRBJ1-5; D might be TRBD1 (6 bases). The sequence was collected from a woman aged 55-70 years in good health. The sample comprised blood. The CDR3 region has the DNA TGTGCCAGTAGTATCGGGGGCTATAGCAATCAGCCCCAGCATTTT. This codes for CASSIGGYSNQPQHF.